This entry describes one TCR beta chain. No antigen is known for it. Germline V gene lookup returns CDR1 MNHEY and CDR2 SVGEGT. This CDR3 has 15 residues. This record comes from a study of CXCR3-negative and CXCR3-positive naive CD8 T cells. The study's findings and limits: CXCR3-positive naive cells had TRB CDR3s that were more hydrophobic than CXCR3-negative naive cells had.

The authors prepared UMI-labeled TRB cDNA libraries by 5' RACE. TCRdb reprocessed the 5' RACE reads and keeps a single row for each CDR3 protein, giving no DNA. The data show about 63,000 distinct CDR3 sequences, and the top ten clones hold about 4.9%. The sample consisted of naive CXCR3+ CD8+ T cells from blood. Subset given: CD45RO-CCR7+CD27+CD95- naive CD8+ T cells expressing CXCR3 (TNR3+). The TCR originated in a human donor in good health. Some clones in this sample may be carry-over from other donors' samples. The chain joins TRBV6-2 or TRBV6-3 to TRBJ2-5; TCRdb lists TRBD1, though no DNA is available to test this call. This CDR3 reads CASSHPRQGRETQYF.